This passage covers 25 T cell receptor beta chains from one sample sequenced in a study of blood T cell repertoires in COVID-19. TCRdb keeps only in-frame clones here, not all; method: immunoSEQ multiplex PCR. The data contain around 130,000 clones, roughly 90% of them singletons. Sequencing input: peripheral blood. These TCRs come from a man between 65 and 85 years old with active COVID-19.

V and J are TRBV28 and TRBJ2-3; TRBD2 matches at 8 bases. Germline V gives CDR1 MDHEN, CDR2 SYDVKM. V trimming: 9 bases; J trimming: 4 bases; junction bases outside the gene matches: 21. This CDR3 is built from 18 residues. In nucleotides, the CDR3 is TGTGCCAGTCCTCCCCCCTCTAGCGGGTTCGGAGATTCAGATACGCAGTATTTT. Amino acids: CASPPPSSGFGDSDTQYF.

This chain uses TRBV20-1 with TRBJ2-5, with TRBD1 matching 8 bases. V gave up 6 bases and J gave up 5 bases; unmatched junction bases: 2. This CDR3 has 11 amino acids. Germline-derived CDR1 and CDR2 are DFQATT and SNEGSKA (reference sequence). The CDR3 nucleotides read TGCAGTGCCACAGGGGGGGAGACCCAGTACTTC. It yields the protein CSATGGETQYF.

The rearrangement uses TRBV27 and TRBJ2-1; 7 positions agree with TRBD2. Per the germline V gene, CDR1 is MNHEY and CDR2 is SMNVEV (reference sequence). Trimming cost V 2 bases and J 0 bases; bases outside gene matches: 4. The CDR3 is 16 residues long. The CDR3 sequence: CASSLKGRGSYNEQFF. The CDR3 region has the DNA TGTGCCAGCAGTTTAAAGGGGAGGGGCTCCTACAATGAGCAGTTCTTC.

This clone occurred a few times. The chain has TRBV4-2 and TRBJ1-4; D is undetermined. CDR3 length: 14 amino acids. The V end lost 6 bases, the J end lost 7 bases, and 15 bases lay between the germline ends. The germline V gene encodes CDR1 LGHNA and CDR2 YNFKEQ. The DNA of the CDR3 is TGTGCCAGCAGGGGCGGCAGGAGCGGTGAAAAACTGTTTTTT. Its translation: CASRGGRSGEKLFF.

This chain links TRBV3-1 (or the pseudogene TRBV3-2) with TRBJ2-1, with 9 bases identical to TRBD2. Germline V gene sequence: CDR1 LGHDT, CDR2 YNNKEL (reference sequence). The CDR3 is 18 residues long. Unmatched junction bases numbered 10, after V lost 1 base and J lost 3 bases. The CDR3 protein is CASSQGWASGTFYNEQFF. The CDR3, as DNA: TGTGCCAGCAGCCAAGGTTGGGCTAGCGGGACGTTCTACAATGAGCAGTTCTTC.

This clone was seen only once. CDR3: CASSPIAESSYNEQFF. The DNA for the CDR3 is TGCGCCAGCAGCCCGATAGCGGAGAGCTCCTACAATGAGCAGTTCTTC. This chain uses TRBV5-1 with TRBJ2-1; TRBD2 might be the D (6 bases). This CDR3 is built from 16 residues. V was trimmed by 4 bases and J by 0 bases, leaving 14 bases between them. From germline, CDR1 is SGHRS and CDR2 YFSETQ.

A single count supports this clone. The CDR3 DNA sequence: TGCGCCAGCAGCCAAGGACAGGGGCACAAGTCTGATACGCAGTATTTT. Amino acids: CASSQGQGHKSDTQYF. The chain joins TRBV4-3 to TRBJ2-3; 8 bases line up with TRBD1. The trim removed 1 base at V and 6 bases at J, leaving 9 bases unmatched. There are 16 residues in the CDR3. The germline V gene encodes CDR1 LGHNA and CDR2 YSLEER.

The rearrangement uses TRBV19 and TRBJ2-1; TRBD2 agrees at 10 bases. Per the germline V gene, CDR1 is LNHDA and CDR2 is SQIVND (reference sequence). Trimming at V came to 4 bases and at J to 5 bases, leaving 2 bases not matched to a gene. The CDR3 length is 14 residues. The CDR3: CASSKREGNNEQFF. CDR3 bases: TGTGCCAGTAGTAAGCGGGAGGGGAACAATGAGCAGTTCTTC.

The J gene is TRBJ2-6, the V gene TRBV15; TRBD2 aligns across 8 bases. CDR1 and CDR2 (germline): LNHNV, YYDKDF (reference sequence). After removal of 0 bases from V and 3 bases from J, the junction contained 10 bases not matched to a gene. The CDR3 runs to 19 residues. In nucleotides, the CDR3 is TGTGCCACCAGCAGAGATCGTGCGGGAGGCTTATATGGGGCCAACGTCCTGACTTTC. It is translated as CATSRDRAGGLYGANVLTF.

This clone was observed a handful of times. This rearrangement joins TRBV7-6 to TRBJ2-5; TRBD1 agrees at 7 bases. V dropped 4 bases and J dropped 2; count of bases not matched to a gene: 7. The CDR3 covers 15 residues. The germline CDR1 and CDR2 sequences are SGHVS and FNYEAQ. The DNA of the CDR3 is TGTGCCAGCAGCTCTTTGGGACAGCTACAAGAGACCCAGTACTTC. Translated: CASSSLGQLQETQYF.

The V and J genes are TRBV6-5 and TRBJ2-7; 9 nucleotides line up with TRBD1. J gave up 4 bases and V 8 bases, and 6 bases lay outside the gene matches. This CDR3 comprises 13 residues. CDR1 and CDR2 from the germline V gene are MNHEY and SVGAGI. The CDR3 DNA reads TGTGCCAGCCAGCGGGACAGGGCTTACGAGCAGTACTTC. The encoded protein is CASQRDRAYEQYF.

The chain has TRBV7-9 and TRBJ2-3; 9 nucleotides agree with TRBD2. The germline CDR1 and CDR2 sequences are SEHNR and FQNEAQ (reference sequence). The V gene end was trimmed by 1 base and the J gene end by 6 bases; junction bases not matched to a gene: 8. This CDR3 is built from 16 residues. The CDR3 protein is CASSLGMASGTDTQYF. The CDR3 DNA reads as TGTGCCAGCAGCTTAGGAATGGCTAGCGGGACTGATACGCAGTATTTT.

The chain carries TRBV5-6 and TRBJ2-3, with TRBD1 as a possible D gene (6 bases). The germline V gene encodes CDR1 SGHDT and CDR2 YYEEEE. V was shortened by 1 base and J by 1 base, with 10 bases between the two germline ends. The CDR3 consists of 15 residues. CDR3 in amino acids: CASSLRGQRTDTQYF. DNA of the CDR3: TGTGCCAGCAGCTTGAGGGGACAACGCACAGATACGCAGTATTTT.

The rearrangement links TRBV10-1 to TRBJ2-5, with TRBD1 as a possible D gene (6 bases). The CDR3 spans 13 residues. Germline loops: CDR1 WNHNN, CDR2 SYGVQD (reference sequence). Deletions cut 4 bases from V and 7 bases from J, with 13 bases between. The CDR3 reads CASSGTGYGTQYF. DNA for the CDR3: TGCGCCAGCAGTGGAACAGGGTATGGGACCCAGTACTTC.

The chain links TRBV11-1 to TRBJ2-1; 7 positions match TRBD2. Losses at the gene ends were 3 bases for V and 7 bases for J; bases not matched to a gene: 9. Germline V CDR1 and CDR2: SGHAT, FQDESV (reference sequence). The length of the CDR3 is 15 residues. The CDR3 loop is CASSLGEGWLNEQFF. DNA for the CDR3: TGTGCCAGCAGCTTGGGGGAGGGGTGGTTGAATGAGCAGTTCTTC.

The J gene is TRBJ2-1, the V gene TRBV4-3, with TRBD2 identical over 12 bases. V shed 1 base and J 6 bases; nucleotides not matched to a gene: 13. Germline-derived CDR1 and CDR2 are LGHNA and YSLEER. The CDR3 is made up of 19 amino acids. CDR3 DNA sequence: TGCGCCAGCAGCCAAGTGGGACCCCCTTCTAGCGGGAGGGCCAATGAGCAGTTCTTC. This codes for CASSQVGPPSSGRANEQFF.

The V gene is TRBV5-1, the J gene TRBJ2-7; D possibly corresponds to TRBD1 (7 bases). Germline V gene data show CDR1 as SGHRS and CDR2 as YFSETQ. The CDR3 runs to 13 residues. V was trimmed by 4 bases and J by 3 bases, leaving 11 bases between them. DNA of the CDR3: TGCGCCAGCAGCGCGGGACAGAGCTACGAGCAGTACTTC. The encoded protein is CASSAGQSYEQYF.

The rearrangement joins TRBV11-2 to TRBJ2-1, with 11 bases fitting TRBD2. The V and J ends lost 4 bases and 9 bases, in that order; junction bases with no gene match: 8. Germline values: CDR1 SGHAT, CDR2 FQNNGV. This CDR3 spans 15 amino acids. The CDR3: CASSWERLAGTEQFF. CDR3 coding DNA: TGTGCCAGCAGCTGGGAGAGACTAGCGGGGACTGAGCAGTTCTTC. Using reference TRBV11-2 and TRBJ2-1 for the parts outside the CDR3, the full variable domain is EAGVAQSPRYKIIEKRQSVAFWCNPISGHATLYWYQQILGQGPKLLIQFQNNGVVDDSQLPKDRFSAERLKGVDSTLKIQPAKLEDSAVYLCASSWERLAGTEQFFGPGTRLTVL.

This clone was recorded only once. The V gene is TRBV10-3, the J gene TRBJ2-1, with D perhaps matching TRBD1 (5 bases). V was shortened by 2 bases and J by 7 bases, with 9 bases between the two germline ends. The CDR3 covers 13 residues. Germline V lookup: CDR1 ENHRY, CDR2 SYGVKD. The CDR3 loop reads CAISEKSGNEQFF. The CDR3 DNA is TGTGCCATCAGTGAGAAATCAGGGAATGAGCAGTTCTTC.

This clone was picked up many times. DNA of the CDR3: TGTGCCATCAGTGCTCGGACAGGGATGGATGAGCAGTACTTC. Encoded protein: CAISARTGMDEQYF. The chain couples TRBV10-3 to TRBJ2-7; TRBD1 matches 8 bases. The CDR3 is 14 residues long. Germline V gives CDR1 ENHRY, CDR2 SYGVKD. J was trimmed by 7 bases and V by 4 bases; bases with no gene match: 9.

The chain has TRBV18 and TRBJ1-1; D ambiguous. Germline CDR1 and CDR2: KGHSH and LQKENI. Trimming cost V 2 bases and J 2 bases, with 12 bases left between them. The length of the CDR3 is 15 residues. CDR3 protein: CASSPDNRPNTEAFF. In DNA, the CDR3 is TGTGCCAGCTCACCAGACAACAGACCTAACACTGAAGCTTTCTTT.

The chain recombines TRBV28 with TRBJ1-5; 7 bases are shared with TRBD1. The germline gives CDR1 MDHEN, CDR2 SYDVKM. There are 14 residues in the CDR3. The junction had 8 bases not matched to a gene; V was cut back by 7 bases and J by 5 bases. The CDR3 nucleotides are TGTGCCAGCACCAACCAGGGGGGATATCAGCCCCAGCATTTT. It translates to CASTNQGGYQPQHF. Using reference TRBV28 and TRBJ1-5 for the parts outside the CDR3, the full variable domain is DVKVTQSSRYLVKRTGEKVFLECVQDMDHENMFWYRQDPGLGLRLIYFSYDVKMKEKGDIPEGYSVSREKKERFSLILESASTNQTSMYLCASTNQGGYQPQHFGDGTRLSIL.

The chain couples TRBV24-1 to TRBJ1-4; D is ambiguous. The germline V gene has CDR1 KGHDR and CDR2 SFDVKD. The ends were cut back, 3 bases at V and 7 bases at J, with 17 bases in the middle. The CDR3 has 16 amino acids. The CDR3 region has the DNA TGTGCCACCAGTGATAGAGGAGCAGGAGGGATTGAAAAACTGTTTTTT. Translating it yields CATSDRGAGGIEKLFF.

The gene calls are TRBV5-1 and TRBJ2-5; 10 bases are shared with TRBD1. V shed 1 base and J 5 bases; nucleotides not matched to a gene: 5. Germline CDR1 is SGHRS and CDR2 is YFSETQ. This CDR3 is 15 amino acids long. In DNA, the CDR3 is TGCGCCAGCAGCTTGTATTCGGGACAGGGGGAGACCCAGTACTTC. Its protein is CASSLYSGQGETQYF. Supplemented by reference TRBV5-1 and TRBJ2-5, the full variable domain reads KAGVTQTPRYLIKTRGQQVTLSCSPISGHRSVSWYQQTPGQGLQFLFEYFSETQRNKGNFPGRFSGRQFSNSRSEMNVSTLELGDSALYLCASSLYSGQGETQYFGPGTRLLVL.

The CDR3 region is CASSEDRVRDTQYF. The CDR3 bases are TGTGCCAGCAGCGAAGACAGGGTCCGGGATACGCAGTATTTT. The chain carries TRBV11-2 and TRBJ2-3; 7 bases are shared with TRBD1. The ends lost 5 bases at V and 6 bases at J; junction bases unmatched: 8. CDR3 size: 14 residues. Germline CDR1 is SGHAT and CDR2 is FQNNGV.